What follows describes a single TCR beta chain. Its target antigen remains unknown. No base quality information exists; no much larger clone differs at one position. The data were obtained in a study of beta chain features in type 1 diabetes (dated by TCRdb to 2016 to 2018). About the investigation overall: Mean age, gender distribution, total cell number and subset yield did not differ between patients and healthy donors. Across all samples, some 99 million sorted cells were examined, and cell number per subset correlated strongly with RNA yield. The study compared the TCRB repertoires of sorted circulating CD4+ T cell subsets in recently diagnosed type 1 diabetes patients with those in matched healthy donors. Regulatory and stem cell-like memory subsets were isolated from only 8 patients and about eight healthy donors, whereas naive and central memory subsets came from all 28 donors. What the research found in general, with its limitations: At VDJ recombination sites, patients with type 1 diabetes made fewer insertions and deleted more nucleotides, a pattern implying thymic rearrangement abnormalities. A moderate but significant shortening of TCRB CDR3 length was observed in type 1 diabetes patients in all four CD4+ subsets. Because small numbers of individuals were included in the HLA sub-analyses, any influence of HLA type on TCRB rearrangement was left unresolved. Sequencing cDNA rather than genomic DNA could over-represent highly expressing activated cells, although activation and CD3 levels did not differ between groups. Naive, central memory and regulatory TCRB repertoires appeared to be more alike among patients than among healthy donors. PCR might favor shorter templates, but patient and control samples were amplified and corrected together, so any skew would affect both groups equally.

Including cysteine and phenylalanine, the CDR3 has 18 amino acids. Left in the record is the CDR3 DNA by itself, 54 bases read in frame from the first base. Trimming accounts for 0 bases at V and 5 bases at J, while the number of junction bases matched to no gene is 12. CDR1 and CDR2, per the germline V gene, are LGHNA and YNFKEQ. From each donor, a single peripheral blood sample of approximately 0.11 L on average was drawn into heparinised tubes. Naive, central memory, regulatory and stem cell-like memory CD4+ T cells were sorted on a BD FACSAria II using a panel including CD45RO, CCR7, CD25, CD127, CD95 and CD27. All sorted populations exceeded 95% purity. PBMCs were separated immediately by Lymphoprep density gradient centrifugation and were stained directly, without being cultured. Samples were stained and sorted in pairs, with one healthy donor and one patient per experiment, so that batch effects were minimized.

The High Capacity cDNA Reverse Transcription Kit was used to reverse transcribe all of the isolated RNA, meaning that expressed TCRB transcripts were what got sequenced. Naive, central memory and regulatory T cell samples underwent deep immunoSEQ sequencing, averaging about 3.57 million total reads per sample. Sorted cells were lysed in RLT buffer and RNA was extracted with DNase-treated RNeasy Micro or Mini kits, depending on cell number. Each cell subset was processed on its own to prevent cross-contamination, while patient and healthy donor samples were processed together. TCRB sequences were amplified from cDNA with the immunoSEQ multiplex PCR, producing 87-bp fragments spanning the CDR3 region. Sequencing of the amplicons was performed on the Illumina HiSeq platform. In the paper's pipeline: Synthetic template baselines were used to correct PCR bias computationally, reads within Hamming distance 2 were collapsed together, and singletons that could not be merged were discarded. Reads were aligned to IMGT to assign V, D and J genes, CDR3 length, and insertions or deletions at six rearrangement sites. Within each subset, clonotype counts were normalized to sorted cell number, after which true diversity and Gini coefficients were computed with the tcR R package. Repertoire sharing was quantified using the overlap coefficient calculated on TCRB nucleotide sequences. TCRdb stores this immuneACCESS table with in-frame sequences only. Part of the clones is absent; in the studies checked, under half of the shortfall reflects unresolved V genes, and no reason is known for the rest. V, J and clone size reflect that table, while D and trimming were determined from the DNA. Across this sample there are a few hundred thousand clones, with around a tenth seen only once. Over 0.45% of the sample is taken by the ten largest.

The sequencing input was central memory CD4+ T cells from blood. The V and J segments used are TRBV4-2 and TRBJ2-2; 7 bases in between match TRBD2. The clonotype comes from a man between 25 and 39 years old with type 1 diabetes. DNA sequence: TGTGCCAGCAGCCAAGATATCGGGGGGTACGCGGGGACCGGGGAGCTGTTTTTT. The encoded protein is CASSQDIGGYAGTGELFF.